These 3 T cell receptor beta chains share one sample of origin, sequenced in a study of blood T cell repertoires in COVID-19. Some clones are missing from TCRdb's copy, which holds only in-frame ones; the method was immunoSEQ multiplex PCR. The sample has roughly 260,000 clones, around nine tenths seen once. The specimen was peripheral blood. The receptors stem from a woman between 40 and 50 years old who had recovered from COVID-19.

This chain links TRBV30 with TRBJ1-6; tentatively, D is TRBD1 (6 bases). The CDR3 sequence is 13 residues long. Germline lookup yields CDR1 GTSNPN and CDR2 SVGIG (reference sequence). Trimming cost V 3 bases and J 9 bases, with 12 bases left between them. The CDR3 here is CAWSPGQPSPLHF. CDR3 in DNA: TGTGCCTGGAGCCCAGGACAGCCTTCACCCCTCCACTTT.

The V and J genes are TRBV15 and TRBJ2-6, with no clear D. Germline V gene lookup returns CDR1 LNHNV and CDR2 YYDKDF (reference sequence). V was clipped by 5 bases and J by 0 bases, with 20 bases between them. This CDR3 spans 19 amino acids. The CDR3 nucleotides read TGTGCCACCAGCTCTGACAAACCCCGTATCGGCTCTGGGGCCAACGTCCTGACTTTC. It translates to CATSSDKPRIGSGANVLTF.

The chain has TRBV5-1 and TRBJ1-6; D possibly corresponds to TRBD1 (6 bases). The CDR3 totals 16 residues. Germline V gene data show CDR1 as SGHRS and CDR2 as YFSETQ. V was pared by 0 bases and J by 10 bases, with 17 bases between. The CDR3 sequence is CASSLDGAGASSPLHF. DNA of the CDR3: TGCGCCAGCAGCTTGGATGGGGCAGGGGCGAGCTCACCCCTCCACTTT.